A single sample gave rise to the 18 T cell receptor beta chains below, sequenced in a study of shared clonotypes between healthy human individuals. Here immunoSEQ multiplex PCR was the method, and the copy in TCRdb shows in-frame clones only, minus some. The table includes 450,000 to 550,000 clones, around 74% detected once. Sequencing was performed on PBMCs. The receptor source for this set is a woman aged 40 to 50 in good health. Some clones in this sample may be carry-over from other donors' samples.

A single count supports this clone. The chain recombines TRBV7-9 with TRBJ2-7; no firm D call. Germline CDR1 and CDR2: SEHNR and FQNEAQ (reference sequence). Trimming removed 1 base at V and 1 base at J, with 8 bases between. The CDR3 is 14 residues long. CDR3 sequence (DNA): TGTGCCAGCAGCTTAGGTTGGGAATCCTACGAGCAGTACTTC. It encodes CASSLGWESYEQYF.

This rearrangement joins TRBV5-4 to TRBJ2-1, with D possibly matching TRBD2 (5 bases). V lost 7 bases to trimming and J lost 10 bases, with 12 bases between them. The germline V gene encodes CDR1 SGHNT and CDR2 YYREEE (reference sequence). This CDR3 spans 11 amino acids. Here the CDR3 DNA reads TGTGCCAGCTCGCCCGGGAACGAGCAGTTCTTC. It specifies CASSPGNEQFF.

V and J are TRBV30 and TRBJ2-5, with TRBD1 matching over 10 bases. After removal of 5 bases from V and 5 bases from J, the junction contained 5 bases not matched to a gene. CDR3 size: 13 residues. From germline, CDR1 is GTSNPN and CDR2 SVGIG (reference sequence). The CDR3 DNA reads as TGTGCCTGGGAAAGGGACAGGGGTGAGACCCAGTACTTC. Its protein product is CAWERDRGETQYF.

This clone was counted a single time. The rearrangement uses TRBV9 and TRBJ2-1, with TRBD2 identical over 8 bases. The CDR3 has 13 amino acids. CDR1 is SGDLS, CDR2 YYNGEE, per germline. After removal of 0 bases from V and 8 bases from J, the junction contained 1 base not matched to a gene. The CDR3 bases are TGTGCCAGCAGCGTAGGACTAGCGCATGAGCAGTTCTTC. It yields the protein CASSVGLAHEQFF. The entire variable domain, with the rest obtained from reference TRBV9 and TRBJ2-1, is as follows: DSGVTQTPKHLITATGQRVTLRCSPRSGDLSVYWYQQSLDQGLQFLIQYYNGEERAKGNILERFSAQQFPDLHSELNLSSLELGDSALYFCASSVGLAHEQFFGPGTRLTVL.

The chain uses TRBV5-1 and TRBJ2-7; possibly TRBD1 for D (5 bases). V lost 0 bases to trimming and J lost 7 bases, with 17 bases between them. Germline V gene data show CDR1 as SGHRS and CDR2 as YFSETQ. This CDR3 has 15 amino acids. The CDR3 loop reads CASSLEGQQVDEQYF. CDR3 sequence (DNA): TGCGCCAGCAGCTTGGAAGGGCAACAGGTCGATGAGCAGTACTTC.

The chain joins TRBV7-2 to TRBJ1-4; a weak D match, TRBD1 (6 bases). V shed 2 bases and J shed 3 bases, with 16 bases lying between them. CDR3 length equals 17 residues. The germline V gene has CDR1 SGHTA and CDR2 FQGNSA. The CDR3 spells CASSLWPRGSPNEKLFF. In DNA form, the CDR3 reads TGTGCCAGCAGCTTATGGCCCAGGGGCTCCCCTAATGAAAAACTGTTTTTT.

A few counts support this clone. V usage is TRBV5-1 and J usage is TRBJ1-2; 7 bases line up with TRBD1. Germline assignment: CDR1 SGHRS and CDR2 YFSETQ. V shed 5 bases and J 6 bases; nucleotides not matched to a gene: 13. The CDR3 has 15 residues. The CDR3 nucleotides are TGCGCCAGCAGGTACGGACAGGCCCCGGGTGATGGCTACACCTTC. Protein: CASRYGQAPGDGYTF.

The chain employs TRBV5-1 and TRBJ1-1; D unclear. There are 16 residues in the CDR3. The V gene's germline CDR1 is SGHRS and CDR2 YFSETQ. Trimming removed 0 bases at V and 1 base at J, with 13 bases between. CDR3 coding DNA: TGCGCCAGCAGCTTGGGTAACATGGGGTCGAACACTGAAGCTTTCTTT. This sequence encodes CASSLGNMGSNTEAFF. Full variable domain (remainder filled in from reference TRBV5-1 and TRBJ1-1): KAGVTQTPRYLIKTRGQQVTLSCSPISGHRSVSWYQQTPGQGLQFLFEYFSETQRNKGNFPGRFSGRQFSNSRSEMNVSTLELGDSALYLCASSLGNMGSNTEAFFGQGTRLTVV.

The rearrangement uses TRBV6-6 and TRBJ2-1, with TRBD2 matching over 10 bases. The germline CDR1 and CDR2 sequences are MNHNY and SVGAGI (reference sequence). The CDR3 spans 15 residues. Trimming removed 5 bases from V and 4 bases from J; junction bases left unmatched: 5. Here the CDR3 reads CASSPTSGTYNEQFF. Written as DNA, the CDR3 is TGTGCCAGCAGTCCCACTAGCGGGACTTACAATGAGCAGTTCTTC.

By its share, this clone is medium-sized. The chain recombines TRBV2 with TRBJ1-5; D is ambiguous. The CDR3 is 13 amino acids. Germline CDR1 and CDR2: SNHLY and FYNNEI. V was trimmed by 3 bases and J by 0 bases, leaving 3 bases between them. The CDR3 loop is CASSDISNQPQHF. The CDR3 DNA reads TGTGCCAGCAGTGACATTAGCAATCAGCCCCAGCATTTT.

V usage is TRBV7-9 and J usage is TRBJ2-5; 11 bases line up with TRBD2. The DNA end is a closer match to TRBJ2-7, so the J assignment may be wrong. The CDR3 consists of 14 residues. Germline V gives CDR1 SEHNR, CDR2 FQNEAQ (reference sequence). The CDR3 region is CASSPTSGMYEQYF. The CDR3 bases are TGTGCCAGCAGTCCGACTAGCGGGATGTACGAGCAGTACTTC.

The rearrangement links TRBV11-2 to TRBJ2-4; 7 bases agree with TRBD2. The CDR3 extends over 14 amino acids. Trimming took 1 base from V and 7 from J; bases not matched to a gene: 4. Germline V gives CDR1 SGHAT, CDR2 FQNNGV. DNA for the CDR3: TGTGCCAGCAGCTTAGGAACTAGCGTGAACATTCAGTACTTC. It yields the protein CASSLGTSVNIQYF.

This clone was observed a few times. The rearrangement links TRBV15 to TRBJ2-5; TRBD2 might be the D (7 bases). Trimming took off 5 bases at V and 2 bases at J, with 15 bases between the two ends. The CDR3 runs to 15 residues. Germline V lookup: CDR1 LNHNV, CDR2 YYDKDF (reference sequence). CDR3: CATSLKKGGQETQYF. In DNA form, the CDR3 reads TGTGCCACCAGCCTAAAAAAGGGGGGGCAAGAGACCCAGTACTTC.

This clone was picked up a small number of times. The chain combines TRBV29-1 with TRBJ2-7; D unclear. Germline lookup yields CDR1 SQVTM and CDR2 ANQGSEA. This CDR3 has 15 residues. Trimming removed 1 base at V and 0 bases at J, with 13 bases between. The CDR3 loop is CSVEVFTQNSYEQYF. CDR3 nucleotides: TGCAGCGTTGAAGTGTTCACACAGAACTCCTACGAGCAGTACTTC.

A few counts support this clone. Its ends do not fully match the called genes, so a read error is possible. The rearrangement uses TRBV7-7 and TRBJ2-3; no clear D. The CDR3 length is 13 residues. In germline, CDR1 is SSHAT, CDR2 FNYEAQ (reference sequence). The CDR3 sequence: CASSLVQTDTQYF. DNA for the CDR3: TGTGCTAGCAGCTTAGTTCAGACAGATACGCAGTATTTT.

This sequence joins TRBV7-3 and TRBJ1-1; a possible D gene is TRBD1 (5 bases). The V gene lost 9 bases and the J gene lost 1 base, with 27 bases spanning the gap. The CDR3 has 18 residues. Germline V gene sequence: CDR1 SGHTA, CDR2 FQGTGA. Here the CDR3 reads CASPGGRAGDTQNTEAFF. In nucleotides, the CDR3 is TGTGCCAGTCCCGGAGGGCGGGCGGGGGATACCCAGAACACTGAAGCTTTCTTT.

The rearrangement links TRBV25-1 to TRBJ2-1; D might be TRBD1 (5 bases). Trimming pared 5 bases from V and 8 bases from J, leaving 13 bases between. The CDR3 has 13 residues. Germline CDR1 and CDR2: MGHDK and SYGVNS. The CDR3 spells CASSWGRVDEQFF. As DNA, the CDR3 is TGTGCCAGCAGTTGGGGCAGGGTGGATGAGCAGTTCTTC.

The chain uses TRBV15 and TRBJ2-2; D unresolved. Germline CDR1 is LNHNV and CDR2 is YYDKDF (reference sequence). V lost 2 bases, J lost 6 bases, and 13 bases lay in between. The CDR3 extends over 15 amino acids. The CDR3 sequence is CATSRTPKGSGELFF. The CDR3 nucleotides read TGTGCCACCAGCAGAACTCCGAAGGGCTCCGGGGAGCTGTTTTTT.